This T cell receptor (beta chain) was captured in a study of blood T cell repertoires in COVID-19. As for the study in general: Some COVID-19 samples were acute and others convalescent; all came from the United States, Italy and Spain. The analysed material was cDNA or gDNA that came from T cells, B-cell-depleted T cells, or PBMCs.

This clone has just a few counts. The CDR3 contains 13 residues. Germline V gene sequence: CDR1 SNHLY, CDR2 FYNNEI. The V end was cut by 6 bases, the J end by 9 bases, with 15 bases between. As originally analysed: Scientists estimated how many nucleated cells there were by amplifying reference gene primers. The assay was immunoSEQ multiplex PCR, and TCRdb's table has in-frame clones only and misses some. The D gene and trimming were derived from the DNA, and the V and J assignments and clone size from that table. The data hold fewer than 300,000 clones, with approximately 86% observed a single time. The origin of this receptor is a man in his forties who had recovered from COVID-19. The source material was peripheral blood. The chain combines TRBV2 with TRBJ1-5; no clear D gene. The CDR3 coding sequence is TGTGCCAGCAGAATCCACCCAGAGGGGCCCCAGCATTTT. Translation: CASRIHPEGPQHF.